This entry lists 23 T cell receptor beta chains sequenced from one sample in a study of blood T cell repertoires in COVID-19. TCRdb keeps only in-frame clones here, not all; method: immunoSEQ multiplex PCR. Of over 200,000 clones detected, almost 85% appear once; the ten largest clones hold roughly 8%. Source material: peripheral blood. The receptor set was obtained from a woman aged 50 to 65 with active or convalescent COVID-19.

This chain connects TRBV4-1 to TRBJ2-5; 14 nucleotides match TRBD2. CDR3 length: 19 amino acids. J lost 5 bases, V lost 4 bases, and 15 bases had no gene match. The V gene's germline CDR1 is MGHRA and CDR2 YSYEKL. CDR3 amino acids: CASSLRAPRLAGGLETQYF. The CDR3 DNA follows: TGCGCCAGCAGCCTCAGAGCCCCCAGACTAGCGGGGGGGCTGGAGACCCAGTACTTC.

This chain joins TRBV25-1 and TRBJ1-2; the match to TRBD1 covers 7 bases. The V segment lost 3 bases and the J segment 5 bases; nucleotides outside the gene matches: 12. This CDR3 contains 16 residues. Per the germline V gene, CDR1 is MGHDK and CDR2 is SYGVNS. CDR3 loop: CASSDSQGGSMYGYTF. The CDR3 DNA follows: TGTGCCAGCAGTGATTCGCAGGGGGGCAGTATGTATGGCTACACCTTC.

This chain's CDR3 is CATQTGTGGLNEQFF. The DNA for the CDR3 is TGTGCCACCCAAACCGGGACAGGGGGCCTCAATGAGCAGTTCTTC. The rearrangement uses TRBV2 and TRBJ2-1; 12 nucleotides line up with TRBD1. The ends lost 10 bases at V and 6 bases at J; junction bases unmatched: 10. Germline V gene data show CDR1 as SNHLY and CDR2 as FYNNEI. The CDR3 runs 15 residues.

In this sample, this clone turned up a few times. CDR3 residues: CASRDSSGNTIYF. CDR3 DNA: TGTGCCAGCAGGGACAGCTCTGGAAACACCATATATTTT. The gene calls are TRBV28 and TRBJ1-3, with D perhaps matching TRBD1 (6 bases). Germline V gene sequence: CDR1 MDHEN, CDR2 SYDVKM. Trimming cost V 6 bases and J 0 bases, with 6 bases left between them. The CDR3 spans 13 residues.

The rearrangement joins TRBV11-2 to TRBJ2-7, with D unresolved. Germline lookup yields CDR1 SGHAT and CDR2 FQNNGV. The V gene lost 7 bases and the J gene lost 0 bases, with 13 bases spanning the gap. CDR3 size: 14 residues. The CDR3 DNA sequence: TGTGCCAGCACCGGGTTACCCGCCTCCTACGAGCAGTACTTC. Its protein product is CASTGLPASYEQYF.

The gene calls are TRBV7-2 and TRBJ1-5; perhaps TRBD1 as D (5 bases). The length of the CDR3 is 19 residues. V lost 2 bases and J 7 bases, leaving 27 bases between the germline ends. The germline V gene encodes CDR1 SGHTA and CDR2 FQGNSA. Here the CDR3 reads CASSLRGGSLGQTNQPQHF. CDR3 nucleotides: TGTGCCAGCAGCTTAAGGGGAGGGAGCCTAGGACAAACCAACCAGCCCCAGCATTTT.

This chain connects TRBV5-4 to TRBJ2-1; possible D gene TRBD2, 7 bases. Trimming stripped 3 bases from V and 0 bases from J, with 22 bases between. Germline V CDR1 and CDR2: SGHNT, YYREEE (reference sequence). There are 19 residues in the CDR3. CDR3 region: CASSYGIRGAGDSYNEQFF. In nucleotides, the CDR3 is TGTGCCAGCAGCTATGGAATACGGGGGGCGGGAGACTCCTACAATGAGCAGTTCTTC.

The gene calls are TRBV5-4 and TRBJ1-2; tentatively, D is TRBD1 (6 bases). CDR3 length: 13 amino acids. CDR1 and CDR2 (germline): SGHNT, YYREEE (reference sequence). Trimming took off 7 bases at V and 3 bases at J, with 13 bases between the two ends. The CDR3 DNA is TGTGCCAGCCAAGCAGGGGAACACTATGGCTACACCTTC. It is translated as CASQAGEHYGYTF.

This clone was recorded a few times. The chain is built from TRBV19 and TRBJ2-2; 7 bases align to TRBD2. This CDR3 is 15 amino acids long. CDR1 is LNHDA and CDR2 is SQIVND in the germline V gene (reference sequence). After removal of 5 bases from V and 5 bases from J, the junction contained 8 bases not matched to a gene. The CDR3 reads CASSLPGTKTGELFF. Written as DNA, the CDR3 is TGTGCCAGTAGTCTCCCCGGGACTAAAACCGGGGAGCTGTTTTTT.

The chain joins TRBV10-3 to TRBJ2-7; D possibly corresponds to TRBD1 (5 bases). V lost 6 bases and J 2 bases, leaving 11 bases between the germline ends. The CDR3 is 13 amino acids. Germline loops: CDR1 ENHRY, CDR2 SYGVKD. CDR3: CAIRQGATYEQYV. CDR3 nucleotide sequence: TGTGCCATCAGGCAAGGGGCTACCTACGAGCAGTACGTC.

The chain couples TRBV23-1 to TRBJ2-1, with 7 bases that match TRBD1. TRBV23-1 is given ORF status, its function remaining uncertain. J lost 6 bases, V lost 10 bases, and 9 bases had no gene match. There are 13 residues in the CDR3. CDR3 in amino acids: CATPRQGCNEQFF. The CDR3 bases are TGCGCCACCCCCAGACAGGGCTGCAATGAGCAGTTCTTC.

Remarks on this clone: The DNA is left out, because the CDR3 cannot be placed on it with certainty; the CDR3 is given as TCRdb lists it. The chain's CDR3 is CASRLVGTGNKKNIQYF. The V and J genes are TRBV12-2 and TRBJ2-4; whether TRBD1, the table's D call, matches the DNA was not checked. TRBV12-2 is marked as a pseudogene. A total of 17 residues make up the CDR3, ends included.

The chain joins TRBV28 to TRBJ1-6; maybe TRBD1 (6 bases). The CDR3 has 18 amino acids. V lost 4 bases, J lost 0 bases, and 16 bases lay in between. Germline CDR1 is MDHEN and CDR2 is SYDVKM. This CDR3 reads CASSSGGGRSSYNSPLHF. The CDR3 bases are TGTGCCAGCAGTTCTGGGGGGGGGCGGAGCTCCTATAATTCACCCCTCCACTTT.

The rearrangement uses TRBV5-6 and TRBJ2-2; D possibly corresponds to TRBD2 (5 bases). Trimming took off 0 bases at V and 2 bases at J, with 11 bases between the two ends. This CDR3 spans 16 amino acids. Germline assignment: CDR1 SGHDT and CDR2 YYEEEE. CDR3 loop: CASSLATGLNTGELFF. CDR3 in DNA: TGTGCCAGCAGCTTGGCTACTGGACTCAACACCGGGGAGCTGTTTTTT.

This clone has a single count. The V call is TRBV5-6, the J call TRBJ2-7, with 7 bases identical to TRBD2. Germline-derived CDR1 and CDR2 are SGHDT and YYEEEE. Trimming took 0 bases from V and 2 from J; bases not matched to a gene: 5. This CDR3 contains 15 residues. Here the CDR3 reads CASSLGLAATYEQYF. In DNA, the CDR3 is TGTGCCAGCAGCTTGGGCCTAGCGGCAACCTACGAGCAGTACTTC.

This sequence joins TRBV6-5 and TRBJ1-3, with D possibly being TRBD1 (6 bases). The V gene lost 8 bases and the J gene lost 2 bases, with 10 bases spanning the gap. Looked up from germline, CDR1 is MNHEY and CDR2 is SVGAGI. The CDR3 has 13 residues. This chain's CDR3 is CASLTGPGNTIYF. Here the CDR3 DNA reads TGTGCCAGCCTGACAGGACCTGGAAACACCATATATTTT.

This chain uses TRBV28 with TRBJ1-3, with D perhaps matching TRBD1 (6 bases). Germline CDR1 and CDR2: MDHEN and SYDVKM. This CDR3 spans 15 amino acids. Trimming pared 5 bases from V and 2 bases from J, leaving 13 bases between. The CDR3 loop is CASSPQGRPGNTIYF. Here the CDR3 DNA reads TGTGCCAGCAGTCCACAGGGAAGGCCTGGAAACACCATATATTTT.

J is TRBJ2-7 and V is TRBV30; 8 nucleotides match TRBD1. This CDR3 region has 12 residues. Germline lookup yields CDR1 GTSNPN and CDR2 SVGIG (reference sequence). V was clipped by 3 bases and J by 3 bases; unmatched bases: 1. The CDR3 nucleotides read TGTGCCTGGAGCGACAGGGGCTACGAGCAGTACTTC. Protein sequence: CAWSDRGYEQYF.

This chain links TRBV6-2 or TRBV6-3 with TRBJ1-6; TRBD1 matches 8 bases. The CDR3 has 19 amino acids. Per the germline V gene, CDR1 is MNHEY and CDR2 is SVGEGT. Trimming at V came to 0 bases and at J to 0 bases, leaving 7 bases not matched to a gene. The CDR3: CASSYSAGGLSSYNSPLHF. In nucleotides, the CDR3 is TGTGCCAGCAGTTACTCCGCAGGGGGCCTAAGCTCCTATAATTCACCCCTCCACTTT.

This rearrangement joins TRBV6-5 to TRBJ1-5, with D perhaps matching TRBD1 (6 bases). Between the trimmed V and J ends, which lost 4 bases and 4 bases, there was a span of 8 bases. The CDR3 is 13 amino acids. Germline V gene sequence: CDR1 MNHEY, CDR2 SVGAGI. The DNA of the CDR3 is TGTGCCAGCAGTTTCCAGGGGAATCAGCCCCAGCATTTT. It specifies CASSFQGNQPQHF.

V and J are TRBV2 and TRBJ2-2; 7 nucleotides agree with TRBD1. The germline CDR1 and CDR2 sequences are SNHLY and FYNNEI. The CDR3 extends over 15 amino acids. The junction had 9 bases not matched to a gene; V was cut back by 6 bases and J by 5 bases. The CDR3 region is CASSLVTGWTGELFF. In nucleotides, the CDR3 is TGTGCCAGCAGCCTCGTGACAGGGTGGACCGGGGAGCTGTTTTTT.

CDR3 DNA: TGTGCCAGCACTGAGGCCGGACAAGGAGACCTTCAATGGGCCTACGAGCAGTACTTC. Its translation is CASTEAGQGDLQWAYEQYF. The V call is TRBV28, the J call TRBJ2-7, with D perhaps matching TRBD1 (5 bases). The length of the CDR3 is 19 residues. The germline gives CDR1 MDHEN, CDR2 SYDVKM. Trimming took 7 bases from V and 2 from J, leaving 30 bases between them.

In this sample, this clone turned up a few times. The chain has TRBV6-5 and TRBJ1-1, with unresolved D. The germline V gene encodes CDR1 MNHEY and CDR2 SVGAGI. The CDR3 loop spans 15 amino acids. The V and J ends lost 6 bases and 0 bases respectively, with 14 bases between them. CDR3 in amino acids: CASRFNYFMNTEAFF. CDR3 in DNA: TGTGCCAGCAGGTTTAACTACTTCATGAACACTGAAGCTTTCTTT.